One and the same sample provided the 23 T cell receptor beta chains below, sequenced in a study of T cells in Graves' hyperthyroidism and ophthalmopathy. TCR beta CDR3 regions were amplified from RNA. A set of HTBI primers served as the primers for a first-round RT-PCR of the TCR CDR3. MiXCR, run by TCRdb on the multiplex PCR reads, gives a single entry per CDR3 protein. This sample has 550,000 to 800,000 distinct CDR3 sequences, with 15% to 20% found just once. Sequencing was done on a sample of blood. These receptors all come from a man aged 50-60 years with Graves' hyperthyroidism.

This clonotype was detected ten times or more. V and J are TRBV7-8 and TRBJ2-6, with D perhaps matching TRBD2 (5 bases). The CDR3 length is 18 residues. Trimming left V 4 bases short and J 0 bases short, with 16 bases between. CDR1 SGHVS and CDR2 FQNEAQ come from the germline V gene. The CDR3 is CASSSLLGKYSGANVLTF. CDR3 in DNA: TGTGCCAGCAGCTCCCTACTAGGAAAATACTCTGGGGCCAACGTCCTGACTTTC.

This clonotype was recorded at least ten times. The chain is built from TRBV28 and TRBJ2-5; the D gene is possibly TRBD2 (6 bases). V gave up 6 bases and J gave up 10 bases, with 9 bases separating them. This CDR3 region has 10 residues. Germline CDR1 MDHEN, CDR2 SYDVKM. The CDR3 here is CASSPGLQYF. DNA of the CDR3: TGTGCCAGCAGCCCGGGACTCCAGTACTTC.

This clonotype has a single count. The J gene is TRBJ2-7, the V gene TRBV5-5, with D possibly being TRBD1 (5 bases). V shed 0 bases and J shed 2 bases, with 12 bases lying between them. The CDR3 is made up of 15 amino acids. Germline V gene sequence: CDR1 SGHKS, CDR2 YYEKEE (reference sequence). As DNA, the CDR3 is TGTGCCAGCAGCTTGGCCTTTTCACAGGCCTACGAGCAGTACTTC. As protein: CASSLAFSQAYEQYF.

This clonotype appeared many times. The chain joins TRBV28 to TRBJ2-1; 11 bases align to TRBD1. This CDR3 is 15 amino acids long. Germline V gene lookup returns CDR1 MDHEN and CDR2 SYDVKM. Germline trimming cut 7 bases from V and 7 bases from J; bases unmatched to any gene: 9. The CDR3 DNA follows: TGTGCCAGCACGATATGGGGACAGGGGGAGAATGAGCAGTTCTTC. It codes for CASTIWGQGENEQFF.

This chain joins TRBV7-2 and TRBJ2-2; TRBD2 matches 10 bases. V gave up 5 bases and J gave up 6 bases; unmatched junction bases: 9. This CDR3 region has 16 residues. The germline CDR1 and CDR2 sequences are SGHTA and FQGNSA. As DNA, the CDR3 is TGTGCCAGCAGCCTCCTTTCTAGCGGGAGCGCCGGGGAGCTGTTTTTT. Its translation is CASSLLSSGSAGELFF.

The rearrangement uses TRBV5-1 and TRBJ1-4, with no clear D. Deletions cut 4 bases from V and 0 bases from J, with 7 bases between. The CDR3 has 14 amino acids. The germline CDR1 and CDR2 sequences are SGHRS and YFSETQ. CDR3 DNA: TGCGCCAGCAGCGCCGGGACAACTAATGAAAAACTGTTTTTT. It codes for CASSAGTTNEKLFF.

The chain is built from TRBV29-1 and TRBJ2-1; 8 bases match TRBD2. The trim removed 5 bases at V and 8 bases at J, leaving 2 bases unmatched. The CDR3 spans 11 residues. Germline V gene data show CDR1 as SQVTM and CDR2 as ANQGSEA. CDR3 sequence (DNA): TGCAGCGTTAGGACTAGCTATGAGCAGTTCTTC. This codes for CSVRTSYEQFF.

This clonotype was counted between two and nine times. V usage is TRBV15 and J usage is TRBJ2-6; 7 positions match TRBD2. Germline V gene lookup returns CDR1 LNHNV and CDR2 YYDKDF (reference sequence). The length of the CDR3 is 17 residues. J gave up 0 bases and V 5 bases, and 7 bases lay outside the gene matches. In nucleotides, the CDR3 is TGTGCCACCAGCGGGGCGGGAGTCCCCTCTGGGGCCAACGTCCTGACTTTC. Protein sequence: CATSGAGVPSGANVLTF.

This clonotype occurred many times. This chain uses TRBV2 with TRBJ1-3; possible D gene TRBD1, 5 bases. The CDR3 has 14 amino acids. Germline values: CDR1 SNHLY, CDR2 FYNNEI. Trimming shortened V by 8 bases and J by 0 bases, and 11 bases separated the two germline ends. Here the CDR3 reads CASDPGGSGNTIYF. The CDR3 DNA reads TGTGCCAGCGACCCCGGGGGCTCTGGAAACACCATATATTTT. Full variable domain (rest looked up from reference TRBV2 and TRBJ1-3): EPEVTQTPSHQVTQMGQEVILRCVPISNHLYFYWYRQILGQKVEFLVSFYNNEISEKSEIFDDQFSVERPDGSNFTLKIRSTKLEDSAMYFCASDPGGSGNTIYFGEGSWLTVV.

This clonotype occurred many times. The chain carries TRBV11-2 and TRBJ2-7; D tentatively fits TRBD1 or TRBD2 (6 bases each). Germline V gene lookup returns CDR1 SGHAT and CDR2 FQNNGV. V lost 4 bases, J lost 2 bases, and 12 bases lay in between. The CDR3 has 14 amino acids. The CDR3 DNA reads as TGTGCCAGCAGCTCTTGGGGGGCTGCCTACGAGCAGTACTTC. Encoded protein: CASSSWGAAYEQYF.

This clonotype was seen repeatedly, ten times or more. This chain uses TRBV7-2 with TRBJ1-6; D is undetermined. Germline assignment: CDR1 SGHTA and CDR2 FQGNSA. Trimming pared 2 bases from V and 15 bases from J, leaving 14 bases between. The CDR3 has 13 amino acids. CDR3 loop: CASSLSDPLLLHF. The CDR3 DNA follows: TGTGCCAGCAGCTTATCCGACCCCCTTCTCCTCCACTTT.

This clonotype was counted ten times or more. V gene TRBV27 combines with J gene TRBJ2-3; the match to TRBD2 covers 11 bases. CDR3 length equals 16 residues. J was trimmed by 8 bases and V by 5 bases; bases with no gene match: 12. CDR1 is MNHEY and CDR2 is SMNVEV in the germline V gene (reference sequence). The CDR3 spells CASSRIAGGPIGTQYF. The CDR3 bases are TGTGCCAGCAGTCGAATAGCGGGAGGGCCGATCGGTACGCAGTATTTT.

In the case of this clonotype: A much larger clonotype is one base distant, so this may be a read error. This sequence joins TRBV28 and TRBJ2-5; the match to TRBD1 covers 8 bases. CDR3 length: 13 residues. In germline, CDR1 is MDHEN, CDR2 SYDVKM. The CDR3 sequence: CAIQDRARETQYF. CDR3 DNA sequence: TGTGCGATCCAGGACAGGGCGCGAGAGACCCAGTACTTC.

This clonotype was counted ten times or more. The rearrangement joins TRBV2 to TRBJ2-3; D is perhaps TRBD1 (6 bases). The CDR3 sequence is 15 residues long. Germline CDR1 and CDR2: SNHLY and FYNNEI. V was shortened by 7 bases and J by 4 bases, with 18 bases between the two germline ends. The CDR3 protein is CASKYSRDTADTQYF. The CDR3, as DNA: TGTGCCAGCAAATATAGCCGGGACACCGCAGATACGCAGTATTTT.

The chain is built from TRBV20-1 and TRBJ2-1, with 10 bases lining up with TRBD2. Germline V lookup: CDR1 DFQATT, CDR2 SNEGSKA (reference sequence). J lost 10 bases, V lost 6 bases, and 21 bases had no gene match. This CDR3 is 17 amino acids long. The CDR3 nucleotides read TGCAGTGCCCCCCCTGGGAGTTTAGCGGGAGGCTTTTTGGAGCAGTTCTTC. This gives the protein CSAPPGSLAGGFLEQFF.

This clonotype has a single count. This sequence joins TRBV20-1 and TRBJ2-7; TRBD2 matches at 8 bases. V shed 5 bases and J 5 bases; nucleotides not matched to a gene: 14. The germline V gene encodes CDR1 DFQATT and CDR2 SNEGSKA (reference sequence). The CDR3 consists of 15 residues. The CDR3 DNA reads as TGCAGTGCTGAAAGACCGGGACTAGAGGGTAACGAGCAGTACTTC. It encodes CSAERPGLEGNEQYF.

This clonotype was recorded many times. The chain employs TRBV6-2 or TRBV6-3 and TRBJ2-5, with 7 bases identical to TRBD2. Germline CDR1 is MNHEY and CDR2 is SVGEGT. The J segment lost 5 bases and the V segment lost 7 bases, leaving 10 bases of the junction unmatched. The CDR3 is 14 amino acids. DNA of the CDR3: TGTGCCAGCAACAAGGGAGGGCGTTGGGAGACCCAGTACTTC. It codes for CASNKGGRWETQYF.

This clonotype showed up many times. The rearrangement joins TRBV11-2 to TRBJ2-7; TRBD2 agrees at 8 bases. In germline, CDR1 is SGHAT, CDR2 FQNNGV. With V trimmed by 3 bases and J by 5 bases, 9 bases remained unmatched. The CDR3 length is 15 residues. This chain's CDR3 is CASSFEREYRHEQYF. CDR3 sequence (DNA): TGTGCCAGCAGCTTTGAGCGGGAGTACCGCCACGAGCAGTACTTC.

Only a few counts were recorded for this clonotype. The genes are TRBV10-3 and TRBJ1-1; tentatively, D is TRBD1 (5 bases). Per the germline V gene, CDR1 is ENHRY and CDR2 is SYGVKD. The CDR3 runs to 11 residues. Trimming shortened V by 6 bases and J by 8 bases, and 10 bases separated the two germline ends. The CDR3 is CAIRGGDEAFF. DNA of the CDR3: TGTGCCATCAGGGGAGGGGACGAAGCTTTCTTT.

This clonotype was detected many times. This chain links TRBV28 with TRBJ2-7, with D tentatively TRBD1 or TRBD2 (5 bases each). Trimming took 2 bases from V and 6 from J, leaving 11 bases between them. Germline V CDR1 and CDR2: MDHEN, SYDVKM. The CDR3 has 13 amino acids. The CDR3 coding sequence is TGTGCCAGCAGTTTACGCGAGGGGCTCGAGCAGTACTTC. It yields the protein CASSLREGLEQYF.

This clonotype was recorded a few times. The chain carries TRBV25-1 and TRBJ1-3; D possibly corresponds to TRBD1 (5 bases). Per the germline V gene, CDR1 is MGHDK and CDR2 is SYGVNS. CDR3 length: 13 residues. Deletions cut 4 bases from V and 7 bases from J, with 11 bases between. CDR3 DNA: TGTGCCAGCAGTGGGGGCCCATCGAACACCATATATTTT. Its protein product is CASSGGPSNTIYF.

This clonotype was counted ten times or more. The chain combines TRBV2 with TRBJ2-1; D may be TRBD1 (5 bases). The length of the CDR3 is 16 residues. CDR1 SNHLY and CDR2 FYNNEI come from the germline V gene. V lost 7 bases and J lost 7, with 23 bases in between. DNA for the CDR3: TGTGCCAGCACCCCATTACCCCGGCAGGGTATGAATGAGCAGTTCTTC. This sequence encodes CASTPLPRQGMNEQFF.

This clonotype was recorded a few times. The chain carries TRBV5-1 and TRBJ2-5; D unclear. The CDR3 totals 14 residues. Trimming pared 0 bases from V and 4 bases from J, leaving 10 bases between. CDR1 is SGHRS, CDR2 YFSETQ, per germline. This CDR3 reads CASSLVRLGETQYF. The CDR3 nucleotides are TGCGCCAGCAGCTTGGTTCGACTGGGAGAGACCCAGTACTTC.